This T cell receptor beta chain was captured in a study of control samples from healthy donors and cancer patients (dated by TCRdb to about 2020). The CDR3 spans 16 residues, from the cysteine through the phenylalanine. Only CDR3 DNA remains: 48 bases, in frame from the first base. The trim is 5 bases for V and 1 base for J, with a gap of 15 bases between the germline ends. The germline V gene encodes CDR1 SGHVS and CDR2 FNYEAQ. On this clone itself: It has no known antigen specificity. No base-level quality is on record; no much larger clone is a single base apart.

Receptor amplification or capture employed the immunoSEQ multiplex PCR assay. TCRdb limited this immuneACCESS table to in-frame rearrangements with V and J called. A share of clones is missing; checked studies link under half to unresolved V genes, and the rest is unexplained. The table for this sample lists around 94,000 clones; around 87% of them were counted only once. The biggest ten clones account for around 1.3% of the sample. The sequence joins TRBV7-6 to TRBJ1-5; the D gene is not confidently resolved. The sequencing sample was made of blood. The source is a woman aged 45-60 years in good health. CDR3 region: CASSEELGKSNQPQHF. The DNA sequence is TGTGCCAGCAGCGAGGAGCTAGGGAAAAGCAATCAGCCCCAGCATTTT.